This T cell receptor (beta chain) derives from a study of blood T cell repertoires in COVID-19. Study overall: The analysed material was cDNA or gDNA that came from T cells, B-cell-depleted T cells, or PBMCs.

This clone was counted between two and nine times. The repertoire was sequenced with immunoSEQ multiplex PCR; TCRdb's copy has only in-frame clones and lacks some. The data show under 200,000 clones, with around 87% seen just once and about 2.7% held by the top ten. Germline V gene sequence: CDR1 MNHEY, CDR2 SVGAGI. J was trimmed by 8 bases and V by 6 bases; bases with no gene match: 5. The CDR3 contains 12 residues. The sequenced sample consisted of peripheral blood. V and J are TRBV6-5 and TRBJ1-2; 8 nucleotides align to TRBD1. This clonotype was sampled from a man between 35 and 55 years old with active or convalescent COVID-19. DNA of the CDR3: TGTGCCAGCAGGACAGGGGCCTCGGGCTACACCTTC. Its protein product is CASRTGASGYTF.